The 30 T cell receptor beta chains given below trace back to one sample, sequenced in a study of blood T cell repertoires in COVID-19. Sequencing was performed with immunoSEQ multiplex PCR; in TCRdb, only in-frame clones are kept and a portion is missing. The table includes 130,000 to 150,000 clones, about 87% detected once. Specimen: peripheral blood. Receptors were obtained from a woman between 50 and 59 years old with acute or convalescent COVID-19.

The V call is TRBV7-2, the J call TRBJ2-3; 12 bases agree with TRBD1. The ends lost 4 bases at V and 8 bases at J; junction bases unmatched: 16. The CDR3 is 18 amino acids. Germline CDR1 is SGHTA and CDR2 is FQGNSA. CDR3 nucleotide sequence: TGTGCCAGCAGCTCCCGATCCGGGACAGGGGGCGAGATAGGTACGCAGTATTTT. This sequence encodes CASSSRSGTGGEIGTQYF.

The chain links TRBV7-2 to TRBJ2-3, with 9 bases fitting TRBD2. Germline CDR1 SGHTA, CDR2 FQGNSA. The CDR3 totals 16 residues. V trimming: 2 bases; J trimming: 6 bases; junction bases outside the gene matches: 9. In DNA, the CDR3 is TGTGCCAGCAGCTTACGCGGGGGGGCGGGCTTGGATACGCAGTATTTT. Protein product: CASSLRGGAGLDTQYF.

The gene calls are TRBV14 and TRBJ2-3, with a possible D match to TRBD1 (5 bases). CDR3 length equals 16 residues. The germline gives CDR1 SGHDN, CDR2 FVKESK. Deletions cut 1 base from V and 5 bases from J, with 16 bases between. CDR3 nucleotides: TGTGCCAGCAGCCAAGCATGGGGCGTCACCCTAGATACGCAGTATTTT. This translates into CASSQAWGVTLDTQYF. Combining the CDR3 with reference TRBV14 and TRBJ2-3 gives the whole variable domain EAGVTQFPSHSVIEKGQTVTLRCDPISGHDNLYWYRRVMGKEIKFLLHFVKESKQDESGMPNNRFLAERTGGTYSTLKVQPAELEDSGVYFCASSQAWGVTLDTQYFGPGTRLTVL.

CDR3 sequence: CATRPGQGNNQPQHF. CDR3 nucleotide sequence: TGTGCCACCAGACCGGGACAGGGGAACAATCAGCCCCAGCATTTT. The chain employs TRBV15 and TRBJ1-5; 10 bases align to TRBD1. Germline-derived CDR1 and CDR2 are LNHNV and YYDKDF (reference sequence). The CDR3 contains 15 residues. J lost 3 bases, V lost 6 bases, and 5 bases had no gene match. Variable domain in full (rest from reference TRBV15 and TRBJ1-5): DAMVIQNPRYQVTQFGKPVTLSCSQTLNHNVMYWYQQKSSQAPKLLFHYYDKDFNNEADTPDNFQSRRPNTSFCFLDIRSPGLGDTAMYLCATRPGQGNNQPQHFGDGTRLSIL.

The gene calls are TRBV6-4 and TRBJ2-1; 10 nucleotides agree with TRBD1. The V and J ends lost 8 bases and 6 bases, in that order; junction bases with no gene match: 1. This CDR3 is built from 12 residues. Per the germline V gene, CDR1 is MRHNA and CDR2 is SNTAGT. CDR3 sequence: CASGTGVNEQFF. The CDR3 coding sequence is TGTGCCAGCGGGACAGGGGTCAATGAGCAGTTCTTC.

The rearrangement uses TRBV14 and TRBJ1-5, with D hard to call. Trimming took off 1 base at V and 9 bases at J, with 10 bases between the two ends. Germline V gene sequence: CDR1 SGHDN, CDR2 FVKESK. The CDR3 is 13 residues long. The CDR3 DNA reads TGTGCCAGCAGCCAAGCGGGAGGAGGGCCCCAGCATTTT. Amino acid sequence: CASSQAGGGPQHF.

The gene calls are TRBV7-9 and TRBJ2-7, with 10 bases lining up with TRBD1. V was clipped by 4 bases and J by 3 bases; unmatched bases: 6. Germline values: CDR1 SEHNR, CDR2 FQNEAQ (reference sequence). The CDR3 is 15 amino acids. CDR3 DNA: TGTGCCAGCAGCTCCGGACAGGGGGGGAACTACGAGCAGTACTTC. Translation gives CASSSGQGGNYEQYF.

The V call is TRBV5-6, the J call TRBJ2-7, with 12 positions matching TRBD2. CDR3 length: 16 residues. Trimming removed 2 bases from V and 2 bases from J; junction bases left unmatched: 5. Germline V gene lookup returns CDR1 SGHDT and CDR2 YYEEEE. CDR3 sequence reads: CASSLTSGRITYEQYF. CDR3 in DNA: TGTGCCAGCAGCTTAACTAGCGGGAGGATCACCTACGAGCAGTACTTC.

The genes are TRBV18 and TRBJ1-6, with 9 bases fitting TRBD1. Germline loops: CDR1 KGHSH, CDR2 LQKENI. J gave up 7 bases and V 2 bases, and 6 bases lay outside the gene matches. This CDR3 has 16 amino acids. The CDR3 reads CASSPTDRGDNSPLHF. DNA for the CDR3: TGTGCCAGCTCACCAACAGACAGGGGGGACAATTCACCCCTCCACTTT.

This chain connects TRBV19 to TRBJ1-2; D is undetermined. This CDR3 has 11 residues. Trimming shortened V by 5 bases and J by 2 bases, and 3 bases separated the two germline ends. From germline, CDR1 is LNHDA and CDR2 SQIVND (reference sequence). CDR3 sequence reads: CASSQNYGYTF. The CDR3 nucleotides read TGTGCCAGTAGTCAGAACTATGGCTACACCTTC.

This sequence joins TRBV28 and TRBJ1-2; 11 bases line up with TRBD1. CDR1 is MDHEN and CDR2 is SYDVKM in the germline V gene. The CDR3 consists of 18 residues. The V segment lost 5 bases and the J segment 1 base; nucleotides outside the gene matches: 12. The CDR3 sequence is CASSPRTGGWSGNYGYTF. CDR3 bases: TGTGCCAGCAGTCCCCGGACAGGGGGCTGGTCTGGTAACTATGGCTACACCTTC.

The chain combines TRBV7-6 with TRBJ1-1; 12 bases match TRBD1. This CDR3 has 15 amino acids. The trim removed 5 bases at V and 5 bases at J, leaving 6 bases unmatched. Per the germline V gene, CDR1 is SGHVS and CDR2 is FNYEAQ. CDR3 sequence reads: CASSLRDRGPTEAFF. The DNA for the CDR3 is TGTGCCAGCAGCCTCCGGGACAGGGGGCCTACTGAAGCTTTCTTT. The variable domain in full, with the rest retrieved from reference TRBV7-6 and TRBJ1-1, is GAGVSQSPRYKVTKRGQDVALRCDPISGHVSLYWYRQALGQGPEFLTYFNYEAQQDKSGLPNDRFSAERPEGSISTLTIQRTEQRDSAMYRCASSLRDRGPTEAFFGQGTRLTVV.

The chain employs TRBV12-5 and TRBJ1-1; unclear D gene. The ends were cut back, 1 base at V and 4 bases at J, with 10 bases in the middle. Germline CDR1 reads LGHNT; CDR2 reads FRNRAP. This CDR3 has 14 residues. The CDR3, as DNA: TGTGCTAGTGGTTTGGGGATCGAGGGCACTGAAGCTTTCTTT. It yields the protein CASGLGIEGTEAFF.

The J gene is TRBJ2-6, the V gene TRBV19; 9 bases are shared with TRBD2. J lost 2 bases, V lost 3 bases, and 5 bases had no gene match. The CDR3 length is 17 residues. The germline gives CDR1 LNHDA, CDR2 SQIVND (reference sequence). In nucleotides, the CDR3 is TGTGCCAGTAGTATTGTAGCGGGGGCGGCTGGGGCCAACGTCCTGACTTTC. Translated: CASSIVAGAAGANVLTF.

V and J are TRBV5-3 and TRBJ2-5; unclear D gene. TRBV5-3 is an open reading frame, and its role is uncertain. The V end was cut by 0 bases, the J end by 2 bases, with 8 bases between. CDR3 length: 14 residues. Here the CDR3 DNA reads TGTGCCAGAAGCTTGGGGCCGCTGCAAGAGACCCAGTACTTC. Its protein is CARSLGPLQETQYF.

On this clone: Other nucleotide sequences from this sample produce the same CDR3. This rearrangement joins TRBV6-6 to TRBJ2-2; 10 nucleotides line up with TRBD1. V gave up 8 bases and J gave up 3 bases; unmatched junction bases: 3. Per germline, CDR1 MNHNY and CDR2 SVGAGI (reference sequence). This CDR3 is 14 amino acids long. CDR3 DNA sequence: TGTGCCAGCTCCGGGACAGGGGACACCGGGGAGCTGTTTTTT. Protein sequence: CASSGTGDTGELFF.

This clone has just one count. The chain carries TRBV2 and TRBJ2-1; D possibly corresponds to TRBD2 (5 bases). Per germline, CDR1 SNHLY and CDR2 FYNNEI. CDR3 length equals 11 residues. Trimming shortened V by 4 bases and J by 9 bases, and 7 bases separated the two germline ends. The CDR3 sequence: CASSGGVEQFF. The CDR3 nucleotides read TGTGCCAGCAGTGGGGGAGTTGAGCAGTTCTTC. The full variable domain, its missing parts supplied by reference TRBV2 and TRBJ2-1, is EPEVTQTPSHQVTQMGQEVILRCVPISNHLYFYWYRQILGQKVEFLVSFYNNEISEKSEIFDDQFSVERPDGSNFTLKIRSTKLEDSAMYFCASSGGVEQFFGPGTRLTVL.

V and J are TRBV27 and TRBJ1-5; 10 bases are shared with TRBD1. This CDR3 contains 15 residues. Unmatched junction bases numbered 4, after V lost 4 bases and J lost 4 bases. Germline values: CDR1 MNHEY, CDR2 SMNVEV (reference sequence). The CDR3 loop is CASSWTGGGNQPQHF. The CDR3 bases are TGTGCCAGCAGTTGGACAGGGGGGGGGAATCAGCCCCAGCATTTT.

This clone was seen more than once but under ten times. V usage is TRBV6-1 and J usage is TRBJ2-7; a possible D gene is TRBD1 (6 bases). The CDR3 is made up of 14 amino acids. The germline CDR1 and CDR2 sequences are MNHNS and SASEGT. The V and J ends lost 2 bases and 0 bases respectively, with 8 bases between them. CDR3 sequence (DNA): TGTGCCAGCAGTGAACCGGGACACTCCTACGAGCAGTACTTC. Translation gives CASSEPGHSYEQYF.

The chain joins TRBV6-5 to TRBJ2-3, with 7 bases matching TRBD2. The CDR3 sequence is 14 residues long. The V gene's germline CDR1 is MNHEY and CDR2 SVGAGI. Unmatched junction bases numbered 5, after V lost 6 bases and J lost 2 bases. The CDR3: CASSPGLYTDTQYF. The DNA for the CDR3 is TGTGCCAGCAGCCCGGGACTATACACAGATACGCAGTATTTT.

Comments on this clone: Distinct nucleotide sequences in the sample also encode this CDR3. The J gene is TRBJ2-3, the V gene TRBV4-1, with 8 bases lining up with TRBD1. CDR1 MGHRA and CDR2 YSYEKL come from the germline V gene. CDR3 size: 16 residues. V was clipped by 4 bases and J by 2 bases; unmatched bases: 8. CDR3 amino acids: CASSPPRTGPTDTQYF. CDR3 nucleotides: TGCGCCAGCAGCCCACCCCGGACAGGGCCCACAGATACGCAGTATTTT.

This chain uses TRBV13 with TRBJ2-1, with D possibly being TRBD1 (6 bases). Germline V gene data show CDR1 as PRHDT and CDR2 as FYEKMQ (reference sequence). There are 13 residues in the CDR3. Deletions cut 2 bases from V and 6 bases from J, with 8 bases between. CDR3 amino acids: CASSLTGLNEQFF. The CDR3 coding sequence is TGTGCCAGCAGCTTAACAGGGCTCAATGAGCAGTTCTTC.

V usage is TRBV27 and J usage is TRBJ2-2, with 12 nucleotides matching TRBD2. V was clipped by 6 bases and J by 7 bases; unmatched bases: 15. The germline gives CDR1 MNHEY, CDR2 SMNVEV (reference sequence). CDR3 length: 18 residues. In nucleotides, the CDR3 is TGTGCCAGCAGAGCCCTCGGACTAGCGGGAAGGAGGGTCGGGGAGCTGTTTTTT. Translated: CASRALGLAGRRVGELFF.

The chain carries TRBV25-1 and TRBJ1-2; 8 bases are shared with TRBD1. The ends lost 4 bases at V and 7 bases at J; junction bases unmatched: 11. This CDR3 is built from 15 residues. Per germline, CDR1 MGHDK and CDR2 SYGVNS. The CDR3 sequence: CASSASTGGGLGYTF. DNA of the CDR3: TGTGCCAGCAGTGCTAGCACAGGGGGAGGCCTTGGCTACACCTTC.

V and J are TRBV5-1 and TRBJ1-4, with 11 bases matching TRBD1. V was pared by 5 bases and J by 7 bases, with 4 bases of the junction left unmatched. This CDR3 comprises 14 residues. The germline V gene has CDR1 SGHRS and CDR2 YFSETQ. The DNA of the CDR3 is TGCGCCAGCAGAGGGACAGGGGGGAGTGAAAAACTGTTTTTT. It specifies CASRGTGGSEKLFF. The full variable domain, with the rest looked up from reference TRBV5-1 and TRBJ1-4, is KAGVTQTPRYLIKTRGQQVTLSCSPISGHRSVSWYQQTPGQGLQFLFEYFSETQRNKGNFPGRFSGRQFSNSRSEMNVSTLELGDSALYLCASRGTGGSEKLFFGSGTQLSVL.

The chain joins TRBV11-2 to TRBJ1-4; TRBD1 might be the D (5 bases). The CDR3 consists of 13 residues. CDR1 is SGHAT, CDR2 FQNNGV, per germline. V lost 2 bases, J lost 4 bases, and 5 bases lay in between. The CDR3 loop is CASSLQGNEKLFF. CDR3 sequence (DNA): TGTGCCAGCAGCTTACAGGGTAATGAAAAACTGTTTTTT.

The J gene is TRBJ1-2, the V gene TRBV29-1; D gene ambiguous. Germline CDR1 is SQVTM and CDR2 is ANQGSEA. V lost 7 bases to trimming and J lost 2 bases, with 8 bases between them. The CDR3 has 11 amino acids. The CDR3 sequence is CSGVGNYGYTF. Here the CDR3 DNA reads TGCAGCGGAGTGGGCAACTATGGCTACACCTTC.

The chain is built from TRBV18 and TRBJ1-1, with 8 bases aligning to TRBD1. Losses at the gene ends were 2 bases for V and 10 bases for J; bases not matched to a gene: 12. Germline V CDR1 and CDR2: KGHSH, LQKENI. The CDR3 has 15 amino acids. The CDR3 region has the DNA TGTGCCAGCTCACCAAGCTCTGGGCAGGGGGCCACAGCTTTCTTT. Translating gives CASSPSSGQGATAFF.

CDR3: CASSTQGFEKLFF. The CDR3 nucleotides are TGTGCCAGCAGCACACAGGGATTTGAAAAACTGTTTTTT. The chain employs TRBV11-2 and TRBJ1-4, with D maybe TRBD1 (6 bases). Germline V gene data show CDR1 as SGHAT and CDR2 as FQNNGV. The CDR3 covers 13 residues. Trimming left V 5 bases short and J 7 bases short, with 11 bases between.

V gene TRBV7-6 combines with J gene TRBJ1-6; D is perhaps TRBD1 (5 bases). V was cut by 4 bases and J by 7 bases, with 11 bases left in between. Germline assignment: CDR1 SGHVS and CDR2 FNYEAQ. The CDR3 extends over 14 amino acids. CDR3 in amino acids: CASSSQVENSPLHF. CDR3 nucleotides: TGTGCCAGCAGCTCACAGGTGGAAAATTCACCCCTCCACTTT.